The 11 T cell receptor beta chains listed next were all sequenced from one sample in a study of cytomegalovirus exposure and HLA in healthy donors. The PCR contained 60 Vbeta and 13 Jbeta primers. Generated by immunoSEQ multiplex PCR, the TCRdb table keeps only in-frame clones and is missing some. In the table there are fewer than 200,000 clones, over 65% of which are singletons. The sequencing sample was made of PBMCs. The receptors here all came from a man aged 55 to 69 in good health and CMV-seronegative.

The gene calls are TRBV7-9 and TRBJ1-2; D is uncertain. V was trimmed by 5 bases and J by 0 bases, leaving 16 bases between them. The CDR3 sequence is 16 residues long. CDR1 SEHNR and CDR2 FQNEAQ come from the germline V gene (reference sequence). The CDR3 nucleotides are TGTGCCAGCAGCCCCCCGGTTGGTAACGCTAACTATGGCTACACCTTC. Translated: CASSPPVGNANYGYTF.

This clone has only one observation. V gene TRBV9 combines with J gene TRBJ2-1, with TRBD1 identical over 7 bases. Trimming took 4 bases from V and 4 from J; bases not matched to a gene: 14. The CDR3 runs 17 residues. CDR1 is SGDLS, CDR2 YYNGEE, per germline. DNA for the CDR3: TGTGCCAGCAGCACCCGGACACTCGAGGGGGCTTACAATGAGCAGTTCTTC. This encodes CASSTRTLEGAYNEQFF.

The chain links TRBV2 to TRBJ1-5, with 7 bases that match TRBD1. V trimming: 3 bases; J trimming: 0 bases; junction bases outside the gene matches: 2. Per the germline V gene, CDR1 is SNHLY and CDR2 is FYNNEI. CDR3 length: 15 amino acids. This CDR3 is CASSDDRVSNQPQHF. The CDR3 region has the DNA TGTGCCAGCAGTGACGACAGGGTTAGCAATCAGCCCCAGCATTTT.

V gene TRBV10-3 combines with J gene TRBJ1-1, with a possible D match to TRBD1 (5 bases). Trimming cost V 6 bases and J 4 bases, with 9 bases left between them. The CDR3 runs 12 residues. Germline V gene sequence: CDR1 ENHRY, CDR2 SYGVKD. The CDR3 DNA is TGTGCCATCAGCGGGGGTGGCACTGAAGCTTTCTTT. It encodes CAISGGGTEAFF.

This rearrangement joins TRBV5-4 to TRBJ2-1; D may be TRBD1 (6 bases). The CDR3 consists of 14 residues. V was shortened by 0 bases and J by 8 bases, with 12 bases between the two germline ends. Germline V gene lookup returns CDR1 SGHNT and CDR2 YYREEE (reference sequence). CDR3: CASSLARGTHEQFF. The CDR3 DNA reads TGTGCCAGCAGCTTGGCCAGGGGTACCCATGAGCAGTTCTTC.

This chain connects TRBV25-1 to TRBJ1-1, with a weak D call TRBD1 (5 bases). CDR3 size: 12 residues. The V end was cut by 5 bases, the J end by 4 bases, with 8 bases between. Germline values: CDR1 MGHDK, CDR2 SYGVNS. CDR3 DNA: TGTGCCAGCAGTCTGGGGCTCACTGAAGCTTTCTTT. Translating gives CASSLGLTEAFF.

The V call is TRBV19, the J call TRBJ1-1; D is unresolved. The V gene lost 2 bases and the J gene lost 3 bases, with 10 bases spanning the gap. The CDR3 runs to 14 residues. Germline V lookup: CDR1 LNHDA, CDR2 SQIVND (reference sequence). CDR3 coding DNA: TGTGCCAGTAGTATATTACCCCGGGACACTGAAGCTTTCTTT. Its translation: CASSILPRDTEAFF. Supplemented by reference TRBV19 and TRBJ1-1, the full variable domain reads DGGITQSPKYLFRKEGQNVTLSCEQNLNHDAMYWYRQDPGQGLRLIYYSQIVNDFQKGDIAEGYSVSREKKESFPLTVTSAQKNPTAFYLCASSILPRDTEAFFGQGTRLTVV.

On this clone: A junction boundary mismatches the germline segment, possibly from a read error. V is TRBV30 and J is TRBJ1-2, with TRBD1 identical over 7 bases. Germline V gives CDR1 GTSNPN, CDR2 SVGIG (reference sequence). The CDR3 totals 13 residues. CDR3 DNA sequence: TGTGCCTGGAGTGAGATAGGGGGCGAAGGCTACCCCTTC. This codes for CAWSEIGGEGYPF.

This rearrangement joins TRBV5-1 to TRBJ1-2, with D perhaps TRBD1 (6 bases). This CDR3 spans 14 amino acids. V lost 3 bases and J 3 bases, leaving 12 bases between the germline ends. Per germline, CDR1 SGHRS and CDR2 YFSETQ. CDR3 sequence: CASSSRDTHYGYTF. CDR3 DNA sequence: TGCGCCAGCAGCTCCCGGGACACCCACTATGGCTACACCTTC.

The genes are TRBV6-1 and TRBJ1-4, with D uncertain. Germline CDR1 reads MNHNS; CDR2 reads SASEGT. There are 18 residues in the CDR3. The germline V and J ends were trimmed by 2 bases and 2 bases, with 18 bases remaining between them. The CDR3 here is CASSERPSGLLTNEKLFF. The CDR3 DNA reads TGTGCCAGCAGTGAAAGGCCCAGTGGACTCTTGACTAATGAAAAACTGTTTTTT.

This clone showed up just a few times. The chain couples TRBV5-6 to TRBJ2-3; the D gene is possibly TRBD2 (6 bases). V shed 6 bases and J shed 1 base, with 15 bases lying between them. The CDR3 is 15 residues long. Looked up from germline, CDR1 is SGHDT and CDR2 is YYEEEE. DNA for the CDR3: TGTGCCAGCACCGGGGCCCCTAGCGGCACAGATACGCAGTATTTT. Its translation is CASTGAPSGTDTQYF.